This TCR beta chain was observed in a study of CXCR3-negative and CXCR3-positive naive CD8 T cells. Broader study findings: Hydrophobicity was higher for TRB CDR3s found in CXCR3-positive naive cells than in CXCR3-negative naive cells.

Via 5' RACE with UMI labels, TRB cDNA libraries were prepared. Reanalyzing the 5' RACE reads, TCRdb keeps one entry per CDR3 protein, without DNA. This sample's table reports around 95,000 distinct CDR3 sequences. As concerns this clonotype: The antigen remains undetermined.

The CDR3 runs 15 residues. Germline CDR1 MDHEN, CDR2 SYDVKM. Cells that were CD45RO-CCR7+CD27+CD95- constituted naive CD8+ T cells. The sequenced sample was naive CXCR3+ CD8+ T cells from blood. Subset in this sample: CD45RO-CCR7+CD27+CD95- naive CD8+ T cells expressing CXCR3 (TNR3+). This receptor was taken from a human donor in good health. Some clones in this sample may be carry-over from other donors' samples. This chain connects TRBV28 to TRBJ2-3; TCRdb's D call, TRBD1, is unchecked because there is no DNA. CDR3 sequence reads: CASSFPRGSTDTQYF.